A single sample is the source of the 30 T cell receptor beta chains below, sequenced in a study of shared clonotypes between healthy human individuals. Measured with immunoSEQ multiplex PCR; TCRdb has only the in-frame clones, and not every one. The table includes over a million clones, 98% to 99% detected once. The sequencing input was naive CD4+ T cells sorted from blood. The subset denotes: CD45RA+ positively selected. These receptors were obtained from a man between 25 and 39 years old in good health.

The CDR3 region has the DNA TGTGCCAGTAGTAAATCCCCAGGACTAGCGGTCTACGAGCAGTACTTC. It translates to CASSKSPGLAVYEQYF. The gene calls are TRBV19 and TRBJ2-7; 10 bases are a match to TRBD2. Germline V CDR1 and CDR2: LNHDA, SQIVND (reference sequence). J was trimmed by 3 bases and V by 4 bases; bases with no gene match: 9. The CDR3 is 16 amino acids.

The chain has TRBV5-1 and TRBJ2-5, with D perhaps matching TRBD2 (5 bases). Germline V gives CDR1 SGHRS, CDR2 YFSETQ. Trimming removed 0 bases from V and 4 bases from J, with 10 bases in between. The CDR3 consists of 14 residues. The CDR3 loop reads CASSLGENLETQYF. The CDR3 nucleotides are TGCGCCAGCAGCTTGGGGGAGAACTTAGAGACCCAGTACTTC.

J is TRBJ2-5 and V is TRBV29-1; tentative D call: TRBD2 (6 bases). Germline values: CDR1 SQVTM, CDR2 ANQGSEA. The germline V and J ends were trimmed by 8 bases and 4 bases, with 17 bases remaining between them. The CDR3 has 13 residues. The CDR3 here is CSSRLGVRETQYF. CDR3 DNA: TGCAGCTCACGACTAGGGGTGAGAGAGACCCAGTACTTC.

V gene TRBV5-1 combines with J gene TRBJ2-5; 7 bases align to TRBD1. This CDR3 contains 16 residues. Germline trimming cut 6 bases from V and 7 bases from J; bases unmatched to any gene: 18. Germline CDR1 is SGHRS and CDR2 is YFSETQ. The CDR3 DNA reads as TGCGCCAGCAACCCCCGGTCATCAGGGGGTGGTGGGACCCAGTACTTC. This codes for CASNPRSSGGGGTQYF.

This sequence joins TRBV18 and TRBJ2-2; D not resolved. This CDR3 has 14 residues. The V end was cut by 8 bases, the J end by 4 bases, with 14 bases between. CDR1 and CDR2 (germline): KGHSH, LQKENI. The CDR3, as DNA: TGTGCCAGCGACCGCAGTATTCCCACCGGGGAGCTGTTTTTT. This gives the protein CASDRSIPTGELFF.

The chain couples TRBV5-1 to TRBJ2-1; 10 positions agree with TRBD2. CDR3 size: 15 residues. The J segment lost 4 bases and the V segment lost 4 bases, leaving 5 bases of the junction unmatched. Looked up from germline, CDR1 is SGHRS and CDR2 is YFSETQ. CDR3 amino acids: CASSKGLADYNEQFF. CDR3 coding DNA: TGCGCCAGCAGCAAAGGACTAGCGGATTACAATGAGCAGTTCTTC.

The rearrangement links TRBV5-1 to TRBJ2-1; 7 bases map to TRBD1. There are 15 residues in the CDR3. Germline-derived CDR1 and CDR2 are SGHRS and YFSETQ. J was trimmed by 8 bases and V by 6 bases; bases with no gene match: 14. CDR3 coding DNA: TGCGCCAGCATTCCCCGGGACAGTCGCACAGATGAGCAGTTCTTC. Protein: CASIPRDSRTDEQFF.

The V and J genes are TRBV18 and TRBJ2-7; the match to TRBD1 covers 7 bases. Losses at the gene ends were 4 bases for V and 3 bases for J; bases not matched to a gene: 12. CDR3 length equals 16 residues. Germline V CDR1 and CDR2: KGHSH, LQKENI. Here the CDR3 DNA reads TGTGCCAGCTCACTCCGAGGGCAGACAGGGCTCTACGAGCAGTACTTC. Residues: CASSLRGQTGLYEQYF.

This chain joins TRBV7-8 and TRBJ1-2, with D tentatively TRBD1 (5 bases). Trimming took off 0 bases at V and 4 bases at J, with 9 bases between the two ends. CDR3 length: 14 amino acids. The germline CDR1 and CDR2 sequences are SGHVS and FQNEAQ. Written as DNA, the CDR3 is TGTGCCAGCAGCTTAGCCAGGGAGATCTATGGCTACACCTTC. It specifies CASSLAREIYGYTF.

This sequence joins TRBV28 and TRBJ1-1; TRBD1 is a possible D gene (5 bases). Per the germline V gene, CDR1 is MDHEN and CDR2 is SYDVKM. The CDR3 has 10 residues. V was shortened by 6 bases and J by 7 bases, with 6 bases between the two germline ends. CDR3 DNA sequence: TGTGCCAGCAGACAGGTTGAAGCTTTCTTT. Its translation: CASRQVEAFF. Combining the CDR3 with reference TRBV28 and TRBJ1-1 gives the whole variable domain DVKVTQSSRYLVKRTGEKVFLECVQDMDHENMFWYRQDPGLGLRLIYFSYDVKMKEKGDIPEGYSVSREKKERFSLILESASTNQTSMYLCASRQVEAFFGQGTRLTVV.

The CDR3, as DNA: TGCGCCAGCAGCTTGGGGTCGGGACAGGCTGTAATCGATGAGCAGTTCTTC. Its translation: CASSLGSGQAVIDEQFF. The chain recombines TRBV5-1 with TRBJ2-1; 8 nucleotides align to TRBD1. The trim removed 0 bases at V and 8 bases at J, leaving 13 bases unmatched. Germline CDR1 SGHRS, CDR2 YFSETQ. This CDR3 is 17 amino acids long. Combining the CDR3 with reference TRBV5-1 and TRBJ2-1 gives the whole variable domain KAGVTQTPRYLIKTRGQQVTLSCSPISGHRSVSWYQQTPGQGLQFLFEYFSETQRNKGNFPGRFSGRQFSNSRSEMNVSTLELGDSALYLCASSLGSGQAVIDEQFFGPGTRLTVL.

The rearrangement uses TRBV5-1 and TRBJ2-7, with D maybe TRBD1 (6 bases). CDR1 is SGHRS, CDR2 YFSETQ, per germline. Trimming cost V 1 base and J 5 bases, with 13 bases left between them. There are 14 residues in the CDR3. CDR3 in amino acids: CASSLTGIGDEQYF. The CDR3 DNA follows: TGCGCCAGCAGCTTGACAGGGATCGGCGACGAGCAGTACTTC.

V is TRBV7-9 and J is TRBJ2-1, with 13 positions matching TRBD2. With V trimmed by 6 bases and J by 1 base, 3 bases remained unmatched. The CDR3 is 16 amino acids. Germline V gives CDR1 SEHNR, CDR2 FQNEAQ (reference sequence). CDR3 in amino acids: CASRRTSGSSYNEQFF. The CDR3 bases are TGTGCCAGCAGGCGGACTAGCGGGAGTTCCTACAATGAGCAGTTCTTC.

Details on this clone: This same CDR3 is encoded by further DNA sequences in the sample. The rearrangement links TRBV5-1 to TRBJ1-2; no definite D call. Trimming pared 0 bases from V and 5 bases from J, leaving 8 bases between. Germline CDR1 reads SGHRS; CDR2 reads YFSETQ. The CDR3 consists of 13 residues. The CDR3 reads CASSLGQLYGYTF. The CDR3 DNA is TGCGCCAGCAGCTTGGGGCAGCTTTATGGCTACACCTTC.

The chain uses TRBV29-1 and TRBJ2-7; 11 nucleotides agree with TRBD2. The germline V gene has CDR1 SQVTM and CDR2 ANQGSEA. The V segment lost 7 bases and the J segment 0 bases; nucleotides outside the gene matches: 17. The CDR3 consists of 18 residues. The CDR3 region is CSATGTSGRTMSSYEQYF. The CDR3 bases are TGCAGCGCAACAGGGACTAGCGGACGTACTATGAGCTCCTACGAGCAGTACTTC.

The chain couples TRBV19 to TRBJ1-5; 9 positions match TRBD1. The germline V gene has CDR1 LNHDA and CDR2 SQIVND (reference sequence). This CDR3 contains 15 residues. With 4 bases clipped from V and 2 bases from J, the junction kept 3 bases outside the gene matches. The CDR3: CASSTRDRGNQPQHF. The CDR3 coding sequence is TGTGCCAGTAGTACCCGGGACAGGGGCAATCAGCCCCAGCATTTT.

This chain links TRBV30 with TRBJ2-2, with 9 bases matching TRBD2. V was pared by 2 bases and J by 9 bases, with 13 bases of the junction left unmatched. CDR3 size: 16 residues. Per the germline V gene, CDR1 is GTSNPN and CDR2 is SVGIG (reference sequence). The DNA of the CDR3 is TGTGCCTGGAGTTTGGGACTAGCTCAAACAGGGAGGGAGCTGTTTTTT. Translation gives CAWSLGLAQTGRELFF.

Worth noting for this clone: This sample includes further DNA sequences coding for the same CDR3. CDR3: CASSPGGTDTQYF. CDR3 DNA sequence: TGTGCCAGCAGTCCCGGAGGCACAGATACGCAGTATTTT. The chain has TRBV6-5 and TRBJ2-3; D is uncertain. Germline V CDR1 and CDR2: MNHEY, SVGAGI. CDR3 length: 13 amino acids. With 5 bases removed from V and 1 base from J, the gap between germline ends came to 7 bases.

In DNA form, the CDR3 reads TGCGCCAGCAGCCAAGGAGCGGACAGGCGACTCTACGAGCAGTACTTC. Its protein is CASSQGADRRLYEQYF. V usage is TRBV4-1 and J usage is TRBJ2-7; 7 bases line up with TRBD1. CDR1 and CDR2 (germline): MGHRA, YSYEKL. The CDR3 is 16 residues long. The V segment lost 1 base and the J segment 3 bases; nucleotides outside the gene matches: 9.

This chain links TRBV2 with TRBJ1-5; 9 positions agree with TRBD1. Trimming at V came to 5 bases and at J to 2 bases, leaving 7 bases not matched to a gene. CDR1 SNHLY and CDR2 FYNNEI come from the germline V gene. The CDR3 contains 16 residues. The CDR3 coding sequence is TGTGCCAGCAGTCCCCCGGGACAGGGCGGCAATCAGCCCCAGCATTTT. It yields the protein CASSPPGQGGNQPQHF.

The chain employs TRBV18 and TRBJ2-3, with TRBD1 identical over 10 bases. Germline assignment: CDR1 KGHSH and CDR2 LQKENI. The CDR3 runs 15 residues. V shed 3 bases and J 7 bases; nucleotides not matched to a gene: 7. The CDR3 sequence is CASSPAGQGIYTQYF. The CDR3 region has the DNA TGTGCCAGCTCACCCGCGGGACAGGGGATTTATACGCAGTATTTT. The full variable domain, with the rest looked up from reference TRBV18 and TRBJ2-3, is NAGVMQNPRHLVRRRGQEARLRCSPMKGHSHVYWYRQLPEEGLKFMVYLQKENIIDESGMPKERFSAEFPKEGPSILRIQQVVRGDSAAYFCASSPAGQGIYTQYFGPGTRLTVL.

The V and J genes are TRBV28 and TRBJ1-5; possible D gene TRBD1, 6 bases. There are 15 residues in the CDR3. V lost 6 bases, J lost 2 bases, and 14 bases lay in between. Germline V gene sequence: CDR1 MDHEN, CDR2 SYDVKM. In DNA, the CDR3 is TGTGCCAGCAGACTGGGGTGGGGGCGCAATCAGCCCCAGCATTTT. As protein: CASRLGWGRNQPQHF.

The V gene is TRBV10-2, the J gene TRBJ2-5; D is perhaps TRBD2 (6 bases). Germline CDR1 reads WSHSY; CDR2 reads SAAADI. CDR3 length: 19 amino acids. Trimming removed 2 bases from V and 3 bases from J, with 25 bases in between. The CDR3 DNA sequence: TGCGCCAGCAGTGAGCCAGGACCTACGGGACTCAAGATCAAAGAGACCCAGTACTTC. Its protein product is CASSEPGPTGLKIKETQYF.

The chain couples TRBV5-4 to TRBJ2-3; D gene ambiguous. The CDR3 sequence is 13 residues long. Trimming removed 0 bases from V and 3 bases from J, with 5 bases in between. CDR1 is SGHNT, CDR2 YYREEE, per germline (reference sequence). CDR3 residues: CASSLAMTDTQYF. As DNA, the CDR3 is TGTGCCAGCAGCTTGGCCATGACAGATACGCAGTATTTT.

The DNA of the CDR3 is TGTGCCAGTAGCCAAAATACAAAGATGGTAAACGAGCAGTACTTC. Its translation: CASSQNTKMVNEQYF. The V call is TRBV19, the J call TRBJ2-7; D ambiguous. The germline V and J ends were trimmed by 6 bases and 5 bases, with 20 bases remaining between them. The CDR3 loop spans 15 amino acids. Germline values: CDR1 LNHDA, CDR2 SQIVND (reference sequence).

Comment on this clone: At one boundary the junction diverges from the germline segment, which might be a read error. V usage is TRBV7-9 and J usage is TRBJ2-7; D possibly corresponds to TRBD1 (6 bases). Per the germline V gene, CDR1 is SEHNR and CDR2 is FQNEAQ (reference sequence). This CDR3 has 11 residues. CDR3 coding DNA: TGTGCCAGCAGCGGCCCGGACAGAGATTTCTTC. The encoded protein is CASSGPDRDFF.

This clone has a handful of counts. The J gene is TRBJ1-1, the V gene TRBV5-1, with D maybe TRBD1 (5 bases). The length of the CDR3 is 15 residues. The V end was cut by 2 bases, the J end by 1 base, with 12 bases between. The germline CDR1 and CDR2 sequences are SGHRS and YFSETQ. The CDR3 protein is CASSFLGRGNTEAFF. The CDR3, as DNA: TGCGCCAGCAGCTTCCTCGGGAGGGGGAACACTGAAGCTTTCTTT.

The J gene is TRBJ2-1, the V gene TRBV6-5; D is unclear. This CDR3 has 14 amino acids. Looked up from germline, CDR1 is MNHEY and CDR2 is SVGAGI. Trimming left V 6 bases short and J 0 bases short, with 9 bases between. This CDR3 reads CASRIKGSYNEQFF. CDR3 DNA sequence: TGTGCCAGCAGGATCAAGGGCTCCTACAATGAGCAGTTCTTC.

This chain uses TRBV25-1 with TRBJ2-2, with D unresolved. The length of the CDR3 is 13 residues. Trimming took 3 bases from V and 8 from J, leaving 10 bases between them. Per the germline V gene, CDR1 is MGHDK and CDR2 is SYGVNS. The DNA of the CDR3 is TGTGCCAGCAGTGAGAATTTCTGGGGGGAGCTGTTTTTT. Its translation is CASSENFWGELFF.

This chain links TRBV19 with TRBJ1-2; D possibly corresponds to TRBD1 (5 bases). Germline V gives CDR1 LNHDA, CDR2 SQIVND (reference sequence). The CDR3 extends over 16 amino acids. Trimming shortened V by 3 bases and J by 4 bases, and 18 bases separated the two germline ends. CDR3 DNA sequence: TGTGCCAGTAGTATCGCCGGCCTCCGAGGGGCCTATGGCTACACCTTC. Its translation is CASSIAGLRGAYGYTF.